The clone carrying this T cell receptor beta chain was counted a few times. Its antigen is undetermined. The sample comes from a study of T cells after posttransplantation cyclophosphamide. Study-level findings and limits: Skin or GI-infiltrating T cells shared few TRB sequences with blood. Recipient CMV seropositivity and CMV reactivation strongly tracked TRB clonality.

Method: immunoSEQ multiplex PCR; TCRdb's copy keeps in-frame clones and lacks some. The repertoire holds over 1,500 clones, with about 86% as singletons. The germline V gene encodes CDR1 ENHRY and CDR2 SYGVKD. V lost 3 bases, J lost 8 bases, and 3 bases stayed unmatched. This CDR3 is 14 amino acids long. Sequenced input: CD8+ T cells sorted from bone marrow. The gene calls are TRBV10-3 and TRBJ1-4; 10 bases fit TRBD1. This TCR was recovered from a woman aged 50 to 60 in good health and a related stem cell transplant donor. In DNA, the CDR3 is TGTGCCATCAGTGACGGACAGGGGGGAGAAAAACTGTTTTTT. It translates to CAISDGQGGEKLFF.